What follows describes a single T cell receptor beta chain. This was a deep-level run. TCRdb's table, derived via immunoSEQ multiplex PCR, lists solely in-frame clones and lacks some. The profile shows over 800,000 clones, more than 85% of them singletons. Naive CD8 cells comprised CD45RO-negative, CCR7-positively selected cells, excluding terminally differentiated effector memory CD45RA+ cells. This sample is part of a study of shared clonotypes between healthy human individuals. The CDR3 spans 15 residues. Trimming at V came to 3 bases and at J to 3 bases, leaving 10 bases not matched to a gene. Germline V CDR1 and CDR2: GTSNPN, SVGIG (reference sequence).

The chain links TRBV30 to TRBJ1-1; 7 bases fit TRBD1. The clonotype comes from a man aged 30 to 45 in good health. The sequencing sample was made of naive CD8+ T cells sorted from blood. The CDR3 loop is CAWRLEGAAYTEAFF. The CDR3 DNA reads as TGTGCCTGGAGGTTGGAGGGGGCAGCCTACACTGAAGCTTTCTTT.